Listed below are T cell receptor beta chains from one sample, sequenced in a study of cytomegalovirus exposure and HLA in healthy donors. The data were produced by immunoSEQ multiplex PCR, yet TCRdb's version contains in-frame clones alone and is incomplete. The top ten hold more than 6.5% of the sample, which has roughly 150,000 clones, roughly 80% seen once. The sequenced sample was PBMCs. These receptors came from a woman between 50 and 59 years old in good health and CMV-seropositive. CDR3s include the opening cysteine and the closing phenylalanine or tryptophan. D genes are given only for firm matches. For some rows the clone size is stated as once, few or many, or as a class when expanded; others skip it.

TRBJ1-2,NA,TRBV2,TRBD1,CASRRQGADYGYTF,TGTGCCAGCCGCCGACAGGGGGCGGACTATGGCTACACCTTC
TRBJ2-7,NA,TRBV27,NA,CASSLQGGMREQYF,TGTGCCAGCAGTTTACAGGGCGGTATGAGGGAGCAGTACTTC
TRBJ1-1,NA,TRBV11-2,TRBD1,CASSLNRGLTEAFF,TGTGCCAGCAGCTTGAACAGGGGGCTCACTGAAGCTTTCTTT
TRBJ1-6,few,TRBV6-5,NA,CASHTRTVAPLHF,TGTGCCAGCCATACGAGGACAGTGGCACCCCTCCACTTT
TRBJ2-7,NA,TRBV7-6,TRBD1,CASSLRQGTHEQYF,TGTGCCAGCAGCCTGAGACAGGGGACCCACGAGCAGTACTTC
TRBJ1-5,NA,TRBV30,NA,CAWSVGGFSQPQHF,TGTGCCTGGAGTGTAGGGGGATTCAGTCAGCCCCAGCATTTT
TRBJ2-2,NA,TRBV6-1,TRBD2,CAGRGATGELFF,TGTGCCGGGAGGGGCGCCACCGGGGAGCTGTTTTTT
TRBJ2-7,once,TRBV5-1,NA,CASSPGTYEQYF,TGCGCCAGCAGCCCGGGGACCTACGAGCAGTACTTC
TRBJ2-3,NA,TRBV6-5,NA,CAVGYSTDTQYF,TGTGCCGTGGGCTATTCCACAGATACGCAGTATTTT
TRBJ1-6,few,TRBV2,NA,CASEDGSSYNSPLHF,TGTGCCAGTGAGGACGGGAGCTCCTATAATTCACCCCTCCACTTT
TRBJ1-2,NA,TRBV4-3,NA,CASSQALRGDYGYTF,TGCGCCAGCAGCCAAGCGCTAAGGGGCGATTATGGCTACACCTTC